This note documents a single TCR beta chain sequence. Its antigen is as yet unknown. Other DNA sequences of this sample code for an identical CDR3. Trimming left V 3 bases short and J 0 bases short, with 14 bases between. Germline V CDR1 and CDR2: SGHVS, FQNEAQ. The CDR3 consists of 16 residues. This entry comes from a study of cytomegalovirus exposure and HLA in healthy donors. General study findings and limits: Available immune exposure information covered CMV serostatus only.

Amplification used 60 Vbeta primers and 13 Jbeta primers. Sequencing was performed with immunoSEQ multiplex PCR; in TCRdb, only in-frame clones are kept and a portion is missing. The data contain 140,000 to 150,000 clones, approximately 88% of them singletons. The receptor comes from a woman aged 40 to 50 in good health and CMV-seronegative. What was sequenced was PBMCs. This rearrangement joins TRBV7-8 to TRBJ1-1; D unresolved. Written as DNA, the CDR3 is TGTGCCAGCAGCTTGTGGGCCAGGACTGTGAACACTGAAGCTTTCTTT. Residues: CASSLWARTVNTEAFF.